Listed here are 27 T cell receptor beta chains from one sample, sequenced in a study. From the 5' RACE reads, TCRdb called clonotypes with MiXCR, one entry per CDR3 protein. Of tens of thousands of distinct CDR3 sequences in the sample, about 26% were seen once. Cells sorted as Tregs were CD4+, CD25+ and CD127-/low. Input material: tumor-infiltrating Tregs sorted from the breast tumor. All receptors come from a female donor with breast cancer.

This clonotype was counted only a few times. The chain's CDR3 is CASSLGGPWGETQYF. DNA of the CDR3: TGTGCCAGCAGTTTAGGGGGACCCTGGGGAGAGACCCAGTACTTC. The chain links TRBV27 to TRBJ2-5; D could derive from TRBD1 or TRBD2 (5 bases each). CDR3 length equals 15 residues. V shed 2 bases and J shed 4 bases, with 14 bases lying between them. Germline values: CDR1 MNHEY, CDR2 SMNVEV (reference sequence).

Of note for this clonotype: A read error may explain this, as a much larger clone is one base away. Since the CDR3 does not end with the conserved phenylalanine or tryptophan, this likely comes from a read error. The chain employs TRBV7-9 and TRBJ2-5, with 8 bases that match TRBD2. Trimming took 6 bases from V and 0 from J; bases not matched to a gene: 0. This CDR3 has 13 amino acids. Per germline, CDR1 SEHNR and CDR2 FQNEAQ (reference sequence). CDR3 sequence: CASRRGDQETQYC. The CDR3, as DNA: TGTGCCAGCAGGCGGGGGGACCAAGAGACCCAGTACTGC.

The table lists this clonotype with many counts. As DNA, the CDR3 is TGCGCCAGCAGCCTAGCGGGGGGGATCCAAGAGACCCAGTACTTC. Its protein product is CASSLAGGIQETQYF. The V gene is TRBV4-1, the J gene TRBJ2-5; TRBD2 agrees at 11 bases. Trimming cost V 4 bases and J 1 base; bases outside gene matches: 2. The germline V gene encodes CDR1 MGHRA and CDR2 YSYEKL. This CDR3 has 15 amino acids.

The J gene is TRBJ1-6, the V gene TRBV6-1; no clear D gene. The CDR3 is 15 amino acids. Germline lookup yields CDR1 MNHNS and CDR2 SASEGT. V was pared by 11 bases and J by 6 bases, with 20 bases between. The CDR3: CAAGKVGTFNSPLHF. CDR3 DNA: TGTGCCGCGGGAAAAGTGGGAACCTTTAATTCACCCCTCCACTTT.

The V and J genes are TRBV5-1 and TRBJ2-3, with D perhaps assigned TRBD1 or TRBD2 (5 bases each). Germline V gene lookup returns CDR1 SGHRS and CDR2 YFSETQ. The CDR3 length is 14 residues. V gave up 4 bases and J gave up 5 bases, with 14 bases separating them. The CDR3 loop is CASSHRTGGDTQYF. The CDR3, as DNA: TGCGCCAGCAGCCATCGGACTGGGGGAGATACGCAGTATTTT.

This chain joins TRBV6-4 and TRBJ1-2; possibly TRBD1 for D (6 bases). Trimming left V 0 bases short and J 9 bases short, with 17 bases between. This CDR3 comprises 15 residues. Germline CDR1 and CDR2: MRHNA and SNTAGT. CDR3 nucleotide sequence: TGTGCCAGCAGTGACTCGAGTCGGGGGGCTGGGCGCTACACCTTC. It yields the protein CASSDSSRGAGRYTF.

The chain uses TRBV7-2 and TRBJ1-3; no definite D call. The CDR3 contains 15 residues. Trimming stripped 5 bases from V and 3 bases from J, with 14 bases between. The V gene's germline CDR1 is SGHTA and CDR2 FQGNSA. The CDR3 region is CASSTGGGYGNTIYF. CDR3 DNA: TGTGCCAGCAGCACCGGTGGAGGATATGGAAACACCATATATTTT.

The chain couples TRBV5-1 to TRBJ2-3; possibly TRBD1 for D (6 bases). The CDR3 runs to 14 residues. V was trimmed by 6 bases and J by 5 bases, leaving 16 bases between them. The germline CDR1 and CDR2 sequences are SGHRS and YFSETQ. The chain's CDR3 is CASTPQGSQDTQYF. The CDR3 DNA follows: TGCGCCAGCACCCCCCAGGGGTCACAAGATACGCAGTATTTT.

With regard to this clonotype: A much larger clonotype is one base distant, so this may be a read error. Without the conserved terminal phenylalanine or tryptophan, this CDR3 likely stems from a read error. The chain is built from TRBV20-1 and TRBJ1-1; D gene ambiguous. This CDR3 spans 11 amino acids. The V and J ends lost 5 bases and 6 bases respectively, with 10 bases between them. CDR1 is DFQATT, CDR2 SNEGSKA, per germline (reference sequence). The CDR3 DNA follows: TGCAGTGCTCCTCGTGAGCCTGAAGCTTTCCTT. It yields the protein CSAPREPEAFL.

A remark on this clonotype: A much larger clone is a single base away; this may be a read error. V and J are TRBV5-5 and TRBJ2-7; 7 bases are a match to TRBD1. Germline CDR1 and CDR2: SGHKS and YYEKEE (reference sequence). The CDR3 is 14 residues long. The CDR3 coding sequence is TGTGCCAGCAGCCGGGGACAGCCCCCCTACGAGCAGCACTTC. It specifies CASSRGQPPYEQHF. Filled out from reference TRBV5-5 and TRBJ2-7, the complete variable domain reads DAGVTQSPTHLIKTRGQQVTLRCSPISGHKSVSWYQQVLGQGPQFIFQYYEKEERGRGNFPDRFSARQFPNYSSELNVNALLLGDSALYLCASSRGQPPYEQHFGPGTRLTVT.

CDR3: CASSLPTDTQYF. The CDR3 nucleotides are TGCGCCAGCAGCTTACCTACAGATACGCAGTATTTT. The chain is built from TRBV5-1 and TRBJ2-3, with no clear D. The CDR3 sequence is 12 residues long. Trimming removed 2 bases at V and 3 bases at J, with 4 bases between. Germline CDR1 SGHRS, CDR2 YFSETQ.

This clonotype was observed many times. V gene TRBV5-1 combines with J gene TRBJ1-2; 7 nucleotides align to TRBD1. Looked up from germline, CDR1 is SGHRS and CDR2 is YFSETQ. This CDR3 spans 13 amino acids. V was pared by 4 bases and J by 5 bases, with 5 bases of the junction left unmatched. CDR3 sequence: CASSGGTAYGYTF. As DNA, the CDR3 is TGCGCCAGCAGCGGCGGGACAGCTTATGGCTACACCTTC.

This clonotype was observed at least ten times. The V and J genes are TRBV12-3 or TRBV12-4 and TRBJ2-5; tentatively, D is TRBD1 or TRBD2 (5 bases each). This CDR3 has 14 amino acids. The V end was cut by 5 bases, the J end by 2 bases, with 12 bases between. DNA for the CDR3: TGTGCCAGCAGTATGGGACGCCAGCAAGAGACCCAGTACTTC. Amino acids: CASSMGRQQETQYF.

This clonotype was found many times. V gene TRBV5-1 combines with J gene TRBJ2-1; 10 nucleotides align to TRBD2. The germline V gene has CDR1 SGHRS and CDR2 YFSETQ. Trimming at V came to 5 bases and at J to 0 bases, leaving 8 bases not matched to a gene. This CDR3 has 17 amino acids. The CDR3 DNA reads as TGCGCCAGCAGTTCCGGACTAGCGGTTAGCTCCTACAATGAGCAGTTCTTC. It yields the protein CASSSGLAVSSYNEQFF.

Concerning this clonotype: Germline is not matched at one junction end, which may reflect a read error. This chain joins TRBV28 and TRBJ2-1, with a tentative D call TRBD2 (6 bases). Germline V gene sequence: CDR1 MDHEN, CDR2 SYDVKM. The CDR3 is 13 residues long. Here the CDR3 reads CASSRLESNEQSF. The CDR3 region has the DNA TGTGCCAGCAGTAGACTAGAAAGCAATGAGCAGTCCTTC.

The chain combines TRBV5-1 with TRBJ2-1; either TRBD1 or TRBD2 may supply D (5 bases each). CDR1 and CDR2 from the germline V gene are SGHRS and YFSETQ. The CDR3 is made up of 14 amino acids. V was clipped by 3 bases and J by 4 bases, with 11 bases between them. CDR3 region: CASSSTGGYNEQFF. The CDR3 bases are TGCGCCAGCAGCTCAACTGGGGGTTACAATGAGCAGTTCTTC.

The chain joins TRBV20-1 to TRBJ2-1, with 9 nucleotides matching TRBD2. Germline CDR1 and CDR2: DFQATT and SNEGSKA (reference sequence). After removal of 3 bases from V and 9 bases from J, the junction contained 6 bases not matched to a gene. The CDR3 has 13 residues. This chain's CDR3 is CSASTAGGREQFF. CDR3 in DNA: TGCAGTGCTAGTACCGCGGGAGGGCGTGAGCAGTTCTTC.

This clonotype occurred a few times. The V and J genes are TRBV7-2 and TRBJ2-1, with D maybe TRBD2 (5 bases). Germline V lookup: CDR1 SGHTA, CDR2 FQGNSA. This CDR3 spans 15 amino acids. The V and J ends lost 5 bases and 9 bases respectively, with 20 bases between them. CDR3 DNA: TGTGCCAGCAGCACAAGCGGTCCCTCCTGGGGTGAGCAGTTCTTC. Amino acids: CASSTSGPSWGEQFF.

The rearrangement joins TRBV20-1 to TRBJ2-3; D assignment may be TRBD1 or TRBD2 (5 bases each). From germline, CDR1 is DFQATT and CDR2 SNEGSKA (reference sequence). V dropped 2 bases and J dropped 1 base, with 19 bases sitting between them. The CDR3 runs to 17 residues. The CDR3 DNA follows: TGCAGTGCTAGAAATATGGGACGACGGGGACGCACAGATACGCAGTATTTT. This sequence encodes CSARNMGRRGRTDTQYF.

Remarks on this clonotype: A read error may account for a junction end that differs from germline. The V call is TRBV7-2, the J call TRBJ2-7; D unclear. Germline assignment: CDR1 SGHTA and CDR2 FQGNSA. The CDR3 runs to 14 residues. CDR3 coding DNA: TGCGCCAGCAGCTCCGGAACCCTATATCTTGAGCAGTACTTC. It codes for CASSSGTLYLEQYF.

CDR3 protein: CASSPTVGPLSFYEQYF. DNA for the CDR3: TGTGCCAGCAGCCCGACGGTGGGGCCCCTTAGCTTCTACGAGCAGTACTTC. V gene TRBV11-2 combines with J gene TRBJ2-7; a weak D match, TRBD1 (5 bases). Germline V CDR1 and CDR2: SGHAT, FQNNGV. The CDR3 runs to 17 residues. V was pared by 5 bases and J by 3 bases, with 23 bases between.

This clonotype has a handful of counts. V and J are TRBV25-1 and TRBJ1-2; no clear D gene. The V and J ends lost 1 base and 4 bases respectively, with 16 bases between them. CDR3 length: 16 amino acids. CDR1 MGHDK and CDR2 SYGVNS come from the germline V gene. The CDR3 protein is CASSESDGVSVYGYTF. CDR3 bases: TGTGCCAGCAGTGAATCCGATGGGGTTTCCGTCTATGGCTACACCTTC.

The chain combines TRBV12-3 or TRBV12-4 with TRBJ1-1; D is undetermined. The CDR3 consists of 15 residues. V lost 0 bases to trimming and J lost 0 bases, with 8 bases between them. CDR3 in DNA: TGTGCCAGCAGTTTAGCGCCGCCGGTGAACACTGAAGCTTTCTTT. Translated: CASSLAPPVNTEAFF.

The sample holds a few counts of this clonotype. J is TRBJ1-1 and V is TRBV9, with D maybe TRBD1 (6 bases). The CDR3 has 13 residues. In germline, CDR1 is SGDLS, CDR2 YYNGEE. With 4 bases removed from V and 1 base from J, the gap between germline ends came to 8 bases. CDR3 bases: TGTGCCAGCAGCTCGGGACAGAACACTGAAGCTTTCTTT. It translates to CASSSGQNTEAFF. The full variable domain, its missing parts supplied by reference TRBV9 and TRBJ1-1, is DSGVTQTPKHLITATGQRVTLRCSPRSGDLSVYWYQQSLDQGLQFLIQYYNGEERAKGNILERFSAQQFPDLHSELNLSSLELGDSALYFCASSSGQNTEAFFGQGTRLTVV.

This clonotype has only a few counts. The chain has TRBV6-5 and TRBJ2-1; D ambiguous. From germline, CDR1 is MNHEY and CDR2 SVGAGI. This CDR3 has 17 amino acids. The V end lost 6 bases, the J end lost 3 bases, and 21 bases lay between the germline ends. CDR3 loop: CASSDGPLEIYYNEQFF. The CDR3 DNA is TGTGCCAGCAGCGATGGGCCTCTAGAAATATACTACAATGAGCAGTTCTTC.

This clonotype was seen many times. The rearrangement links TRBV5-1 to TRBJ1-1; perhaps TRBD1 as D (5 bases). This CDR3 region has 15 residues. V lost 0 bases to trimming and J lost 4 bases, with 13 bases between them. Per germline, CDR1 SGHRS and CDR2 YFSETQ. The CDR3 sequence: CASSLESQDSTEAFF. DNA for the CDR3: TGCGCCAGCAGCTTGGAGAGCCAAGACAGCACTGAAGCTTTCTTT.

A remark on this clonotype: One end of the junction is discordant with germline, which a read error may explain. The gene calls are TRBV5-1 and TRBJ1-4; D not certain. The germline V gene has CDR1 SGHRS and CDR2 YFSETQ. This CDR3 has 14 amino acids. In DNA, the CDR3 is TGCACCAGCAGCTTAGATCCGGCGTTAGGGAAACTGTTTTTT. This codes for CTSSLDPALGKLFF.